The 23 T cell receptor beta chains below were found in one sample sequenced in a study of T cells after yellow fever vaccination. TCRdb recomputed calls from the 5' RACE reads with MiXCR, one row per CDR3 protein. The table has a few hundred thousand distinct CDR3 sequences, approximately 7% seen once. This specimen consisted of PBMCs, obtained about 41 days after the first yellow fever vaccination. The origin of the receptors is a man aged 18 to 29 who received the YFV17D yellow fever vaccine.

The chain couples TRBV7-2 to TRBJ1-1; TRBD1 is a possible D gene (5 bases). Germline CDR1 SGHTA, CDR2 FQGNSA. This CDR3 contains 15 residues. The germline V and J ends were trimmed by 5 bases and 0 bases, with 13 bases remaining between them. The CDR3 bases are TGTGCCAGCAGCCCAACGGGACTAATGAACACTGAAGCTTTCTTT. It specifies CASSPTGLMNTEAFF.

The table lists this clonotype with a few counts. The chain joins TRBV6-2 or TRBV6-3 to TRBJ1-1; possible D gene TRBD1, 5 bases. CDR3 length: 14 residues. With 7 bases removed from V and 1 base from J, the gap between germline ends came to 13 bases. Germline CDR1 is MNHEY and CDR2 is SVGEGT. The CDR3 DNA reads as TGTGCCAGCACCTCCGGAGGGGCGAACACTGAAGCTTTCTTT. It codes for CASTSGGANTEAFF.

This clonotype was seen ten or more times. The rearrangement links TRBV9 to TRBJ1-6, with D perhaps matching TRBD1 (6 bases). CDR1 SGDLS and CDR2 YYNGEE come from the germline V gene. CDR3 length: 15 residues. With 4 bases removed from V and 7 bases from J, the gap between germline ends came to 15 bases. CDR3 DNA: TGTGCCAGCAGCCCGAACAGGGTAGGAAATTCACCCCTCCACTTT. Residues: CASSPNRVGNSPLHF. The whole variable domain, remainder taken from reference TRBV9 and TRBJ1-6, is DSGVTQTPKHLITATGQRVTLRCSPRSGDLSVYWYQQSLDQGLQFLIQYYNGEERAKGNILERFSAQQFPDLHSELNLSSLELGDSALYFCASSPNRVGNSPLHFGNGTRLTVT.

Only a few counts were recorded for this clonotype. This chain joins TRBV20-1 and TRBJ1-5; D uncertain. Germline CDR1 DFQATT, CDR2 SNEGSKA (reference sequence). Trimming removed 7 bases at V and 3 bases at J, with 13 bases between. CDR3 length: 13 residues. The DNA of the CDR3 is TGCAGTGTCCTAGACGGACCCAATCAGCCCCAGCATTTT. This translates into CSVLDGPNQPQHF.

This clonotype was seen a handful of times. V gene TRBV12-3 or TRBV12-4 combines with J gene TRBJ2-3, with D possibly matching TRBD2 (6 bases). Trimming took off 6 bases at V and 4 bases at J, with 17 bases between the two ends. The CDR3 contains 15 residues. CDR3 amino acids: CASRTHAGRADTQYF. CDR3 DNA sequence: TGTGCCAGCAGGACCCATGCGGGGCGAGCAGATACGCAGTATTTT.

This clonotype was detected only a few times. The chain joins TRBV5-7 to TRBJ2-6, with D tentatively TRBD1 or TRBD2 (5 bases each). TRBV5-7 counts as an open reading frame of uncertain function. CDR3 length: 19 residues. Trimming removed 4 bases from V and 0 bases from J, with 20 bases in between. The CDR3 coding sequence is TGTGCCAGCAGCCGCCTCGTAGGGACGACGATCTCTGGGGCCAACGTCCTGACTTTC. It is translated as CASSRLVGTTISGANVLTF.

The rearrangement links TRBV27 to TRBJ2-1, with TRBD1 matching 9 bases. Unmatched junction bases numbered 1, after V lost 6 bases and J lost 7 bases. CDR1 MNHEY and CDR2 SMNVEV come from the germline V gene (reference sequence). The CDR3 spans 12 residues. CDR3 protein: CASSGQGNEQFF. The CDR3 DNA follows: TGTGCCAGCAGCGGACAGGGGAATGAGCAGTTCTTC.

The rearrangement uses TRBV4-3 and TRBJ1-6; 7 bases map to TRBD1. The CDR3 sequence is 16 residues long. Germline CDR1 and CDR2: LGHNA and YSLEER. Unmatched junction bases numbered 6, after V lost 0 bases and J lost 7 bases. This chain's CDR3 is CASSQDPGRGNSPLHF. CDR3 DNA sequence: TGCGCCAGCAGCCAAGATCCTGGCAGGGGGAATTCACCCCTCCACTTT.

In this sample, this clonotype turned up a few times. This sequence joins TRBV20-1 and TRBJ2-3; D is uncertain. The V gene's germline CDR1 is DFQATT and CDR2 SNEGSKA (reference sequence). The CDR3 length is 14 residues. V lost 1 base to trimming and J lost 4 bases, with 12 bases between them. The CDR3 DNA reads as TGCAGTGCTAGAGCAGGTAGAGGAGCAGATACGCAGTATTTT. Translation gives CSARAGRGADTQYF.

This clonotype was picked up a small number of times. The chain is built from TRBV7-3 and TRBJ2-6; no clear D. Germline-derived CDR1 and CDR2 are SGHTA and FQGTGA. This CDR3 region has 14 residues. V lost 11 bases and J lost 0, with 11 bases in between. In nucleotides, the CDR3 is TGTGCCTCCAAGGGTAGCTCTGGGGCCAACGTCCTGACTTTC. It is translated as CASKGSSGANVLTF.

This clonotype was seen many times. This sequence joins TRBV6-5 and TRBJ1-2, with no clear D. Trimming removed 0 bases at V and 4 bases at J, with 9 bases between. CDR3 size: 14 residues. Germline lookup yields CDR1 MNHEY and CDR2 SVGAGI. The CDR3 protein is CASSYSRDVYGYTF. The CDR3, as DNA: TGTGCCAGCAGTTACTCGCGGGATGTCTATGGCTACACCTTC.

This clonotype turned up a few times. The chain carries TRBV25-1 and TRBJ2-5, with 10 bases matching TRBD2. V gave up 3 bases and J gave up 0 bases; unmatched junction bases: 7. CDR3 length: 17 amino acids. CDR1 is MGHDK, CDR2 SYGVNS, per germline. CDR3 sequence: CASSEASGGPYQETQYF. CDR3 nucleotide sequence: TGTGCCAGCAGTGAGGCTAGCGGGGGCCCGTACCAAGAGACCCAGTACTTC.

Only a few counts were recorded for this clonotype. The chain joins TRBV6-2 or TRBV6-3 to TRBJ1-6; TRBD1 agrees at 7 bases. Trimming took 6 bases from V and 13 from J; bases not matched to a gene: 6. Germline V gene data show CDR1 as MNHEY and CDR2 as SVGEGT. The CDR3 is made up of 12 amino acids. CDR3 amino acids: CASRPQGSPLHF. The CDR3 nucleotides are TGTGCCAGCAGGCCACAGGGGTCGCCCCTCCACTTT.

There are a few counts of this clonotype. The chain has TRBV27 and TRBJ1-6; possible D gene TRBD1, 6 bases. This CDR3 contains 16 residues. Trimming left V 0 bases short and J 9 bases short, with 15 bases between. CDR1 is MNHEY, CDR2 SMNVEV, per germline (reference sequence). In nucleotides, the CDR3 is TGTGCCAGCAGTTTATCGGGGGGCATACGTTTTTCACCCCTCCACTTT. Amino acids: CASSLSGGIRFSPLHF.

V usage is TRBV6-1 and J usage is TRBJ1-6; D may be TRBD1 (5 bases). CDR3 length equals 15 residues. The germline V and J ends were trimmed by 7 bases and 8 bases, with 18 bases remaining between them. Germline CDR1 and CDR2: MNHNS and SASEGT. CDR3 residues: CASTPGPSVDSPLHF. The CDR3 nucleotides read TGTGCCAGCACCCCGGGACCGTCCGTCGATTCACCCCTCCACTTT.

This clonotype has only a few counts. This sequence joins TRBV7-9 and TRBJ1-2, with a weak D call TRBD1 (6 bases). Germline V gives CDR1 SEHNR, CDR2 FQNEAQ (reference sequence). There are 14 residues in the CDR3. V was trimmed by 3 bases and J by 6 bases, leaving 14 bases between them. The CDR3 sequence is CASSFWGGANGYTF. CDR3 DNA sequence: TGTGCCAGCAGCTTTTGGGGGGGGGCGAATGGCTACACCTTC.

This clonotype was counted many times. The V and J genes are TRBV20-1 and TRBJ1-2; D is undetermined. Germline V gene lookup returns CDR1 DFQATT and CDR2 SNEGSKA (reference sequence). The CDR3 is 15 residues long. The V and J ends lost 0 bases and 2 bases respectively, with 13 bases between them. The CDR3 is CSARDGGTRNYGYTF. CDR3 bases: TGCAGTGCTAGAGATGGTGGCACCAGAAACTATGGCTACACCTTC.

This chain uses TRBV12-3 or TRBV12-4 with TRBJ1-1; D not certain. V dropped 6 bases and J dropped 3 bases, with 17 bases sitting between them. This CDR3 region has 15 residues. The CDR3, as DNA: TGTGCCAGCAGCCCAGGTCATCCCGGGTACACTGAAGCTTTCTTT. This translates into CASSPGHPGYTEAFF.

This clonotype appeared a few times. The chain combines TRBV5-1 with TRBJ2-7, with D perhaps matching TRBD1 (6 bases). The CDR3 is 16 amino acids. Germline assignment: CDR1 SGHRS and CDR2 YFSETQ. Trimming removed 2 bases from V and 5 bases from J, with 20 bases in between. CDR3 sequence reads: CASSLGTFLTRNEQYF. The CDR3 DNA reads TGCGCCAGCAGCTTAGGGACATTTTTGACACGGAACGAGCAGTACTTC.

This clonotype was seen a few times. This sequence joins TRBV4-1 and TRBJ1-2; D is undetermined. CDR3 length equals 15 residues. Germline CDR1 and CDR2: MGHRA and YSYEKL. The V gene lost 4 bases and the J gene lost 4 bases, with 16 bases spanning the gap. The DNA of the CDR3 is TGCGCCAGCAGCCCCTCTATGCAGGAAAGCTATGGCTACACCTTC. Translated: CASSPSMQESYGYTF.

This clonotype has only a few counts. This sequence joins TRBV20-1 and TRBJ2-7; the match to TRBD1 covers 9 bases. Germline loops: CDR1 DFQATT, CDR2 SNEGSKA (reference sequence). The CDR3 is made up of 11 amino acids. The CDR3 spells CSTEQGAEQYF. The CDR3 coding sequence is TGCAGCACTGAACAGGGGGCCGAGCAGTACTTC.

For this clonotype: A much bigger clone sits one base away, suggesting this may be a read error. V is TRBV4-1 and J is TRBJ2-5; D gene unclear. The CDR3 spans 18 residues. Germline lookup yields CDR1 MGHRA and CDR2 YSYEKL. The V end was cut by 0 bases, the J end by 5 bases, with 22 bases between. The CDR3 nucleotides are TGCGCCAGCAGCCAAGAGACTTTGGCTGTAGATAGGGTTGAGACCCAGTACTTC. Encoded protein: CASSQETLAVDRVETQYF.

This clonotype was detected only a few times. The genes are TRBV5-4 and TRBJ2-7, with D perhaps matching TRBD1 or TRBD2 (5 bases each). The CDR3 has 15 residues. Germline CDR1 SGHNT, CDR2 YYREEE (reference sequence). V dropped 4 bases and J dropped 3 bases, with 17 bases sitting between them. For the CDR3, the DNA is TGTGCCAGCAGCACCTCCGGGACCGGAAACTACGAGCAGTACTTC. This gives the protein CASSTSGTGNYEQYF.